The sequence of this TCR beta chain was determined in a study of CD8 T cells in Susac syndrome. The CDR3 totals 14 residues. CDR1 and CDR2 (germline): SGDLS, YYNGEE. Trimming cost V 5 bases and J 4 bases, with 14 bases left between them. After extraction with the RNeasy kit, about 0.45 to 1 ug of the RNA was reverse transcribed using random hexamers. TCRdb reprocessed the immunoSEQ multiplex PCR reads via MiXCR and lists one record per CDR3 protein. The data show 240,000 or so distinct CDR3 sequences, 96% seen once. Sequenced sample: CD4+ T cells from PBMCs. The source is a human donor with Susac syndrome. V and J are TRBV9 and TRBJ2-3; unclear D gene. CDR3 DNA sequence: TGTGCCAGCAGTCCCCGGTTTATCCCAGATACGCAGTATTTT. The encoded protein is CASSPRFIPDTQYF.